Each of the 29 T cell receptor beta chains below was sequenced from the same sample in a study of blood T cell repertoires in COVID-19 (dated by TCRdb to the early 2020s). Receptor libraries were prepared by the immunoSEQ multiplex PCR assay. TCRdb provides this immuneACCESS table in a form limited to in-frame rearrangements. Some clones are lacking; in checked studies, under half of them reflect an unresolved V gene, and why the rest are absent is not known. The table for this sample lists more than 300,000 clones; more than 70% of them were counted only once. Together, the top ten hold about 10% of the sample. The source material was peripheral blood. The receptors shown here come from a woman aged 25-40 years with COVID-19, enrolled during active disease.

The chain couples TRBV2 to TRBJ2-5, with 7 bases identical to TRBD1. The ends lost 4 bases at V and 2 bases at J; junction bases unmatched: 13. Germline CDR1 SNHLY, CDR2 FYNNEI. The CDR3 sequence is 17 residues long. CDR3 DNA: TGTGCCAGCAGTGTGGCGCAGGGGGAGATGGGACAAGAGACCCAGTACTTC. Its protein product is CASSVAQGEMGQETQYF.

This clone appeared once. Since a far larger clone is one base different, this is likely a read error. The chain combines TRBV11-1 with TRBJ2-7; maybe TRBD1 (6 bases). Germline CDR1 SGHAT, CDR2 FQDESV (reference sequence). The CDR3 loop spans 12 amino acids. The V gene lost 3 bases and the J gene lost 3 bases, with 6 bases spanning the gap. The CDR3 spells CASSLDSYEQYF. Here the CDR3 DNA reads TGTGCCAGCAGCTTGGACAGCTACGAGCAGTACTTC.

The chain couples TRBV24-1 to TRBJ2-4; D perhaps matches TRBD1 (7 bases). Trimming removed 2 bases from V and 3 bases from J, with 19 bases in between. Germline loops: CDR1 KGHDR, CDR2 SFDVKD. This CDR3 has 18 residues. The CDR3 protein is CATSDWETGTGGKNIQYF. The CDR3 DNA reads TGTGCCACCAGTGATTGGGAGACAGGGACTGGGGGCAAAAACATTCAGTACTTC.

The chain links TRBV28 to TRBJ2-3; 11 bases fit TRBD2. Losses at the gene ends were 4 bases for V and 6 bases for J; bases not matched to a gene: 12. This CDR3 is 17 amino acids long. Germline V lookup: CDR1 MDHEN, CDR2 SYDVKM. The DNA for the CDR3 is TGTGCCAGCAGTTACCCGGGGCTAGCGGGAGGTTCCGATACGCAGTATTTT. It encodes CASSYPGLAGGSDTQYF.

V usage is TRBV19 and J usage is TRBJ1-1; D perhaps matches TRBD1 (5 bases). The CDR3 sequence is 14 residues long. Germline CDR1 LNHDA, CDR2 SQIVND (reference sequence). With 2 bases removed from V and 5 bases from J, the gap between germline ends came to 12 bases. The DNA for the CDR3 is TGTGCCAGTAGTATACGGGGGAGGGAGACTGAAGCTTTCTTT. It encodes CASSIRGRETEAFF.

This chain uses TRBV3-1 (or the pseudogene TRBV3-2) with TRBJ1-6, with a possible D match to TRBD1 (6 bases). Deletions cut 2 bases from V and 5 bases from J, with 10 bases between. The CDR3 is 15 residues long. The germline CDR1 and CDR2 sequences are LGHDT and YNNKEL (reference sequence). In DNA, the CDR3 is TGTGCCAGCAGCCAAACTCAGGGGAATAATTCACCCCTCCACTTT. It encodes CASSQTQGNNSPLHF.

This clone was seen only a few times. Other DNA sequences in this specimen translate into the identical CDR3. The CDR3 reads CAWSAGLAGETQYF. CDR3 in DNA: TGTGCCTGGAGTGCAGGACTAGCGGGAGAGACCCAGTACTTC. The chain is built from TRBV30 and TRBJ2-5, with TRBD2 matching over 11 bases. The V gene end was trimmed by 1 base and the J gene end by 4 bases; junction bases not matched to a gene: 2. The length of the CDR3 is 14 residues. CDR1 is GTSNPN and CDR2 is SVGIG in the germline V gene (reference sequence).

V usage is TRBV28 and J usage is TRBJ1-1; D is ambiguous. V was trimmed by 5 bases and J by 0 bases, leaving 13 bases between them. The CDR3 runs to 15 residues. The germline gives CDR1 MDHEN, CDR2 SYDVKM. The CDR3 sequence is CASSPGRSMNTEAFF. CDR3 in DNA: TGTGCCAGCAGTCCCGGCCGGAGCATGAACACTGAAGCTTTCTTT.

V usage is TRBV7-3 and J usage is TRBJ2-1, with D tentatively TRBD2 (6 bases). This CDR3 has 15 amino acids. Looked up from germline, CDR1 is SGHTA and CDR2 is FQGTGA. Trimming took 2 bases from V and 11 from J, leaving 19 bases between them. CDR3 sequence: CASSLAGGAGGQQFF. Written as DNA, the CDR3 is TGTGCCAGCAGCTTAGCGGGCGGCGCAGGAGGGCAGCAGTTCTTC.

Worth noting for this clone: Other DNA sequences within the sample encode an identical CDR3. This rearrangement joins TRBV5-1 to TRBJ2-7, with 7 bases fitting TRBD1. The ends lost 0 bases at V and 1 base at J; junction bases unmatched: 4. Germline V gives CDR1 SGHRS, CDR2 YFSETQ. The CDR3 loop spans 15 amino acids. The CDR3 sequence is CASSLGQGPSYEQYF. Here the CDR3 DNA reads TGCGCCAGCAGCTTGGGACAGGGCCCATCCTACGAGCAGTACTTC.

V and J are TRBV2 and TRBJ1-1; no reliable D call. Looked up from germline, CDR1 is SNHLY and CDR2 is FYNNEI. Trimming cost V 4 bases and J 3 bases, with 9 bases left between them. The CDR3 runs 13 residues. The CDR3 nucleotides are TGTGCCAGCAGTGTAGACAAGTACACTGAAGCTTTCTTT. Amino acid sequence: CASSVDKYTEAFF.

In its sample, this clone was seen once. The V call is TRBV18, the J call TRBJ2-5, with TRBD2 as a possible D gene (5 bases). The CDR3 has 15 amino acids. The germline V gene encodes CDR1 KGHSH and CDR2 LQKENI. The V end lost 0 bases, the J end lost 1 base, and 9 bases lay between the germline ends. The CDR3 spells CASSPPTGSQETQYF. CDR3 DNA sequence: TGTGCCAGCTCACCACCTACGGGAAGCCAAGAGACCCAGTACTTC.

V is TRBV3-1 (or the pseudogene TRBV3-2) and J is TRBJ2-3; 7 nucleotides align to TRBD2. This CDR3 has 15 amino acids. CDR1 is LGHDT and CDR2 is YNNKEL in the germline V gene (reference sequence). V gave up 3 bases and J gave up 5 bases; unmatched junction bases: 8. CDR3 residues: CASSHRRREVDTQYF. The DNA for the CDR3 is TGTGCCAGCAGCCACCGGCGACGGGAGGTAGATACGCAGTATTTT.

V usage is TRBV6-1 and J usage is TRBJ1-5, with 11 bases aligning to TRBD1. Germline assignment: CDR1 MNHNS and CDR2 SASEGT. The CDR3 runs to 17 residues. Unmatched junction bases numbered 12, after V lost 4 bases and J lost 7 bases. CDR3 nucleotide sequence: TGTGCCAGCAGTGTAACCCGGACAGGGGGCGGCGGGCAGCCCCAGCATTTT. It yields the protein CASSVTRTGGGGQPQHF.

This rearrangement joins TRBV7-2 to TRBJ1-3; D not resolved. The CDR3 has 17 residues. Trimming left V 4 bases short and J 0 bases short, with 16 bases between. CDR1 is SGHTA and CDR2 is FQGNSA in the germline V gene. CDR3 nucleotides: TGTGCCAGCAGCTATACACCCGACACCCGCTCTGGAAACACCATATATTTT. Encoded protein: CASSYTPDTRSGNTIYF.

V usage is TRBV19 and J usage is TRBJ2-1, with a weak D call TRBD2 (6 bases). Trimming removed 3 bases at V and 4 bases at J, with 7 bases between. The CDR3 covers 13 residues. Germline lookup yields CDR1 LNHDA and CDR2 SQIVND (reference sequence). CDR3 protein: CASSIAGYNEQFF. The CDR3 region has the DNA TGTGCCAGTAGTATCGCGGGGTACAATGAGCAGTTCTTC.

This clone was seen a handful of times. The V gene is TRBV28, the J gene TRBJ2-2, with TRBD2 identical over 13 bases. Germline V gene lookup returns CDR1 MDHEN and CDR2 SYDVKM. The trim removed 5 bases at V and 11 bases at J, leaving 5 bases unmatched. The CDR3 loop spans 14 amino acids. CDR3 protein: CASSLWTSGSELFF. The CDR3, as DNA: TGTGCCAGCAGTCTCTGGACTAGCGGGAGTGAGCTGTTTTTT.

The chain combines TRBV7-2 with TRBJ2-1, with 12 nucleotides matching TRBD2. J gave up 1 base and V 5 bases, and 9 bases lay outside the gene matches. The length of the CDR3 is 18 residues. The germline gives CDR1 SGHTA, CDR2 FQGNSA. CDR3 DNA sequence: TGTGCCAGCAGCGTAACTAGCGGGAGGATAGGTTCCTACAATGAGCAGTTCTTC. Its protein product is CASSVTSGRIGSYNEQFF. Using reference TRBV7-2 and TRBJ2-1 for the parts outside the CDR3, the full variable domain is GAGVSQSPSNKVTEKGKDVELRCDPISGHTALYWYRQSLGQGLEFLIYFQGNSAPDKSGLPSDRFSAERTGGSVSTLTIQRTQQEDSAVYLCASSVTSGRIGSYNEQFFGPGTRLTVL.

V usage is TRBV9 and J usage is TRBJ1-3; a possible D gene is TRBD1 (5 bases). In germline, CDR1 is SGDLS, CDR2 YYNGEE. V dropped 2 bases and J dropped 0 bases, with 9 bases sitting between them. CDR3 size: 15 residues. This CDR3 is CASSVGHYSGNTIYF. The CDR3 DNA reads as TGTGCCAGCAGCGTTGGACACTACTCTGGAAACACCATATATTTT.

The V and J genes are TRBV7-9 and TRBJ2-2, with D perhaps TRBD1 (6 bases). V gave up 5 bases and J gave up 3 bases, with 13 bases separating them. The CDR3 is 15 residues long. Germline V gene sequence: CDR1 SEHNR, CDR2 FQNEAQ (reference sequence). The CDR3 reads CASSQPNRDTGELFF. The CDR3 DNA is TGTGCCAGCAGCCAGCCCAACAGGGACACCGGGGAGCTGTTTTTT.

The chain carries TRBV2 and TRBJ2-1; the match to TRBD2 covers 11 bases. With V trimmed by 8 bases and J by 0 bases, 6 bases remained unmatched. Germline V gene lookup returns CDR1 SNHLY and CDR2 FYNNEI. This CDR3 is built from 16 residues. The DNA of the CDR3 is TGTGCCAGCCCTGGGACTAGCGGACTCTCCTACAATGAGCAGTTCTTC. Protein sequence: CASPGTSGLSYNEQFF.

The genes are TRBV2 and TRBJ1-5; the match to TRBD1 covers 7 bases. The germline CDR1 and CDR2 sequences are SNHLY and FYNNEI. The CDR3 consists of 14 residues. After removal of 4 bases from V and 5 bases from J, the junction contained 5 bases not matched to a gene. CDR3 in amino acids: CASSGQGVDQPQHF. In DNA, the CDR3 is TGTGCCAGCAGTGGGCAGGGGGTTGATCAGCCCCAGCATTTT. Variable domain in full (rest from reference TRBV2 and TRBJ1-5): EPEVTQTPSHQVTQMGQEVILRCVPISNHLYFYWYRQILGQKVEFLVSFYNNEISEKSEIFDDQFSVERPDGSNFTLKIRSTKLEDSAMYFCASSGQGVDQPQHFGDGTRLSIL.

The CDR3 protein is CATSGDRGSNQPQHF. CDR3 bases: TGTGCCACCAGTGGGGACAGAGGTTCAAATCAGCCCCAGCATTTT. The V and J genes are TRBV24-1 and TRBJ1-5, with 7 bases lining up with TRBD1. Trimming removed 5 bases from V and 4 bases from J; junction bases left unmatched: 7. The CDR3 spans 15 residues. Germline CDR1 KGHDR, CDR2 SFDVKD.

The J gene is TRBJ2-7, the V gene TRBV7-2; TRBD2 agrees at 13 bases. The J segment lost 2 bases and the V segment lost 5 bases, leaving 9 bases of the junction unmatched. The CDR3 contains 17 residues. The germline V gene has CDR1 SGHTA and CDR2 FQGNSA. CDR3 sequence reads: CASSRDPTSGRAYEQYF. In DNA, the CDR3 is TGTGCCAGCAGCCGCGACCCTACTAGCGGGAGGGCCTACGAGCAGTACTTC.

This clone is a singleton in its sample. Other DNA sequences in this sample translate to the same CDR3. The chain joins TRBV6-5 to TRBJ2-7; 11 positions match TRBD1. The CDR3 runs 15 residues. V gave up 0 bases and J gave up 2 bases; unmatched junction bases: 0. From germline, CDR1 is MNHEY and CDR2 SVGAGI. The DNA of the CDR3 is TGTGCCAGCAGTTACTCGGACAGGGGGCCCTACGAGCAGTACTTC. Translated, it gives CASSYSDRGPYEQYF.

The chain employs TRBV7-2 and TRBJ1-1, with 9 bases that match TRBD1. The J segment lost 6 bases and the V segment lost 5 bases, leaving 10 bases of the junction unmatched. Germline V gene lookup returns CDR1 SGHTA and CDR2 FQGNSA. The CDR3 has 15 amino acids. The CDR3 loop is CASSPISQGASEAFF. The CDR3 DNA follows: TGTGCCAGCAGCCCAATATCACAGGGGGCCTCTGAAGCTTTCTTT. The whole variable domain, filled in from reference TRBV7-2 and TRBJ1-1, reads GAGVSQSPSNKVTEKGKDVELRCDPISGHTALYWYRQSLGQGLEFLIYFQGNSAPDKSGLPSDRFSAERTGGSVSTLTIQRTQQEDSAVYLCASSPISQGASEAFFGQGTRLTVV.

This clone was counted once. The chain recombines TRBV4-3 with TRBJ2-1; 12 bases match TRBD2. V shed 4 bases, J shed 5 bases, and the junction held 3 bases outside the gene matches. The CDR3 totals 15 residues. Germline CDR1 reads LGHNA; CDR2 reads YSLEER. This chain's CDR3 is CASSRWTSGDNEQFF. The CDR3 coding sequence is TGCGCCAGCAGCCGCTGGACTAGCGGGGACAATGAGCAGTTCTTC.

This clone has more than one count but fewer than ten. V gene TRBV19 combines with J gene TRBJ2-7, with 7 bases that match TRBD2. Germline CDR1 reads LNHDA; CDR2 reads SQIVND (reference sequence). V lost 4 bases and J lost 7; bases outside the gene matches: 7. The CDR3 loop spans 13 amino acids. CDR3 protein: CASSRKSGKEQYF. The CDR3 region has the DNA TGTGCCAGTAGTAGGAAGAGCGGGAAGGAGCAGTACTTC. The whole variable domain, filled in from reference TRBV19 and TRBJ2-7, reads DGGITQSPKYLFRKEGQNVTLSCEQNLNHDAMYWYRQDPGQGLRLIYYSQIVNDFQKGDIAEGYSVSREKKESFPLTVTSAQKNPTAFYLCASSRKSGKEQYFGPGTRLTVT.

The V call is TRBV18, the J call TRBJ1-1; 7 bases are a match to TRBD1. This CDR3 is built from 16 residues. The J segment lost 0 bases and the V segment lost 3 bases, leaving 7 bases of the junction unmatched. In germline, CDR1 is KGHSH, CDR2 LQKENI. CDR3 nucleotide sequence: TGTGCCAGCTCACCGCAGGGGGTGGGCATGAACACTGAAGCTTTCTTT. Its translation is CASSPQGVGMNTEAFF.